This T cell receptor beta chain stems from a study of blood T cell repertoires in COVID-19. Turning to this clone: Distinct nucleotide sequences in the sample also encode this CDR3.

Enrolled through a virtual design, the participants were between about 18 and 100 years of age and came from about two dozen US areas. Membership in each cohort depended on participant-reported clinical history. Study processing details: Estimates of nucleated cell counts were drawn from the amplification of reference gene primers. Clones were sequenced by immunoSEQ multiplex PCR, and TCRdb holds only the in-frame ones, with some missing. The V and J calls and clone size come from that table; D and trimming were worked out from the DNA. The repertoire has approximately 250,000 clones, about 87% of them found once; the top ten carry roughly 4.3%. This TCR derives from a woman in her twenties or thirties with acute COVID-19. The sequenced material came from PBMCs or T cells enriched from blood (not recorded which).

CDR3 sequence: CASSPGLAGGTDTQYF. The CDR3, as DNA: TGTGCCAGCAGCCCGGGACTAGCGGGAGGGACAGATACGCAGTATTTT. The chain carries TRBV7-2 and TRBJ2-3; 16 bases align to TRBD2. Germline-derived CDR1 and CDR2 are SGHTA and FQGNSA. This CDR3 contains 16 residues. Losses at the gene ends were 5 bases for V and 3 bases for J; bases not matched to a gene: 2. Variable domain in full (rest from reference TRBV7-2 and TRBJ2-3): GAGVSQSPSNKVTEKGKDVELRCDPISGHTALYWYRQSLGQGLEFLIYFQGNSAPDKSGLPSDRFSAERTGGSVSTLTIQRTQQEDSAVYLCASSPGLAGGTDTQYFGPGTRLTVL.